The next 5 T cell receptor beta chains were all read from a single sample in a study of metastatic and nonmetastatic thyroid tumors. TCRdb redid the clone calls on the PCR reads using MiXCR. This table has more than 8,500 clones, approximately 11% appearing once. Thyroid surgery had not been preceded by any treatment in any patient. Material for sequencing was tumor tissue. Every receptor here comes from a female donor with papillary thyroid cancer or a benign thyroid nodule (not recorded which). Some clones in this sample may be carry-over from other donors' samples.

The table lists this clone with many counts. The rearrangement uses TRBV10-3 and TRBJ2-6; D remains unclear. CDR1 and CDR2 (germline): ENHRY, SYGVKD. V was pared by 3 bases and J by 0 bases, with 3 bases between. There are 14 residues in the CDR3. CDR3 protein: CAISDPSGANVLTF. DNA of the CDR3: TGTGCCATCAGTGACCCCTCTGGGGCCAACGTCCTGACTTTC.

Points on this clone: Just one base apart from a much larger clone, this may be a read error. This chain connects TRBV3-1 to TRBJ2-5, with D possibly TRBD1 on 5 matching bases. This CDR3 spans 15 amino acids. Germline loops: CDR1 LGHDT, CDR2 YNNKEL (reference sequence). The V end lost 1 base, the J end lost 2 bases, and 11 bases lay between the germline ends. Here the CDR3 DNA reads TGTGCCAGCAGCCAAGGGGTACAGGATCAAGAGACCCAGTACTTC. Amino acid sequence: CASSQGVQDQETQYF.

This clone was observed at least ten times. The chain couples TRBV4-2 to TRBJ1-4, with TRBD1 matching 7 bases. The CDR3 contains 16 residues. J was trimmed by 3 bases and V by 1 base; bases with no gene match: 5. The V gene's germline CDR1 is LGHNA and CDR2 YNFKEQ. CDR3 residues: CASSQGLQGANEKLFF. The CDR3 coding sequence is TGTGCCAGCAGCCAAGGGCTGCAGGGGGCTAATGAAAAACTGTTTTTT.

This clone rates as medium-sized. The V and J genes are TRBV28 and TRBJ1-2; 7 bases line up with TRBD1. V shed 7 bases, J shed 2 bases, and the junction held 7 bases outside the gene matches. The germline gives CDR1 MDHEN, CDR2 SYDVKM. The CDR3 totals 14 residues. CDR3 in DNA: TGTGCCAGCATACGGGACAGCGCAAACTATGGCTACACCTTC. Residues: CASIRDSANYGYTF.

This clone was found many times. The chain uses TRBV25-1 and TRBJ1-2; D call uncertain. The CDR3 is made up of 12 amino acids. Germline V gene lookup returns CDR1 MGHDK and CDR2 SYGVNS. V lost 1 base and J 4 bases, leaving 4 bases between the germline ends. CDR3 sequence: CASSELGYGYTF. In nucleotides, the CDR3 is TGTGCCAGCAGTGAATTGGGCTATGGCTACACCTTC.